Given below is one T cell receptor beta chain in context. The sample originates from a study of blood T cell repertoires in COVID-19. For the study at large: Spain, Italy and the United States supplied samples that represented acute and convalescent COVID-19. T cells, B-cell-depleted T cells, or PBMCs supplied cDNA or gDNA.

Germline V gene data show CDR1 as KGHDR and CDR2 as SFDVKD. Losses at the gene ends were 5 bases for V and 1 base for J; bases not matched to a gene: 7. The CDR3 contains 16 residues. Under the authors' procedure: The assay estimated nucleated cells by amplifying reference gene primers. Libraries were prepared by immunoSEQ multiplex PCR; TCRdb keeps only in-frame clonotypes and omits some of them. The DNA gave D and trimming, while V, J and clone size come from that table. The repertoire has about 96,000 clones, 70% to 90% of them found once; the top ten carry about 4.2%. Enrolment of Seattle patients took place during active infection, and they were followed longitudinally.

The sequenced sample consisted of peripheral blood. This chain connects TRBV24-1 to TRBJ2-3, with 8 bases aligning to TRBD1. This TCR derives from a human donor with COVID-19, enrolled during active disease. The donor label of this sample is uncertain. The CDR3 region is CATSVWTGSGTDTQYF. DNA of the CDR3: TGTGCCACCAGTGTTTGGACAGGGAGCGGCACAGATACGCAGTATTTT.